The clone carrying this T cell receptor beta chain was seen a few times. CDR3 length: 12 amino acids. The V gene's germline CDR1 is PRHDT and CDR2 FYEKMQ (reference sequence). With 5 bases removed from V and 9 bases from J, the gap between germline ends came to 11 bases. TCRdb recomputed calls from the 5' RACE reads with MiXCR, one row per CDR3 protein. This table holds 340,000 or so distinct CDR3 sequences, about 12% found once. These data are taken from a study of T cells after yellow fever vaccination. This sequence was found in a man aged 18 to 29 who received the YFV17D yellow fever vaccine. V and J are TRBV13 and TRBJ2-1; no firm D call. The sample consisted of CD4+ T cells sorted from PBMCs, taken 15 days after the yellow fever booster vaccination. CDR3 sequence (DNA): TGTGCCAGCAGCCGACCGACGGGTGAGCAGTTCTTC. Translated, it gives CASSRPTGEQFF.